One sample yielded the 6 T cell receptor beta chains listed below, sequenced in a study of blood T cell repertoires in COVID-19. Repertoires were generated with immunoSEQ multiplex PCR, while TCRdb's copy carries only in-frame clones and drops some. The table lists about 86,000 clones, 85% to 90% of them singletons. Sequenced material: peripheral blood. The receptor source for this set is a human donor in a cohort sampled during active COVID-19.

The chain has TRBV6-5 and TRBJ1-1, with 8 bases lining up with TRBD1. The germline CDR1 and CDR2 sequences are MNHEY and SVGAGI. This CDR3 is 14 amino acids long. Unmatched junction bases numbered 5, after V lost 7 bases and J lost 1 base. The CDR3 region is CASMLGQANTEAFF. CDR3 DNA sequence: TGTGCCAGCATGCTGGGACAGGCGAACACTGAAGCTTTCTTT.

This chain connects TRBV28 to TRBJ2-2; D possibly corresponds to TRBD2 (6 bases). CDR3 size: 12 residues. Trimming removed 6 bases at V and 8 bases at J, with 10 bases between. CDR1 MDHEN and CDR2 SYDVKM come from the germline V gene. CDR3 loop: CASRTAGGELFF. For the CDR3, the DNA is TGTGCCAGCAGAACTGCGGGGGGGGAGCTGTTTTTT. Full variable domain (missing parts from reference TRBV28 and TRBJ2-2): DVKVTQSSRYLVKRTGEKVFLECVQDMDHENMFWYRQDPGLGLRLIYFSYDVKMKEKGDIPEGYSVSREKKERFSLILESASTNQTSMYLCASRTAGGELFFGEGSRLTVL.

The chain carries TRBV9 and TRBJ2-2; perhaps TRBD2 as D (5 bases). With 4 bases removed from V and 5 bases from J, the gap between germline ends came to 21 bases. Germline assignment: CDR1 SGDLS and CDR2 YYNGEE. The CDR3 length is 17 residues. The CDR3 DNA reads as TGTGCCAGCAGCCCACCCTTACTAGGCGCGGAGACCGGGGAGCTGTTTTTT. Protein product: CASSPPLLGAETGELFF.

The chain joins TRBV6-2 or TRBV6-3 to TRBJ2-6; 10 nucleotides match TRBD2. The J segment lost 2 bases and the V segment lost 2 bases, leaving 9 bases of the junction unmatched. This CDR3 has 19 residues. Per germline, CDR1 MNHEY and CDR2 SVGEGT. The DNA for the CDR3 is TGTGCCAGCAGTTACCCAATTTCTAGCGGGAGAACTGGGGCCAACGTCCTGACTTTC. It yields the protein CASSYPISSGRTGANVLTF.

The chain uses TRBV29-1 and TRBJ1-3, with 8 bases identical to TRBD1. Germline V gene sequence: CDR1 SQVTM, CDR2 ANQGSEA. Unmatched junction bases numbered 6, after V lost 6 bases and J lost 2 bases. This CDR3 contains 14 residues. This CDR3 is CSVDRGAAGNTIYF. The CDR3, as DNA: TGCAGCGTCGACAGGGGAGCGGCTGGAAACACCATATATTTT.

The V call is TRBV7-9, the J call TRBJ1-2; 7 bases line up with TRBD1. Germline CDR1 SEHNR, CDR2 FQNEAQ (reference sequence). V dropped 1 base and J dropped 4; count of bases not matched to a gene: 9. This CDR3 spans 16 amino acids. CDR3 in amino acids: CASSLGGTEGIYGYTF. The DNA of the CDR3 is TGTGCCAGCAGCTTAGGGGGGACAGAAGGTATCTATGGCTACACCTTC.